This T cell receptor beta chain was found in a study of blood T cell repertoires in COVID-19. Study details: There were acute and convalescent COVID-19 samples, and they came from the United States, Italy and Spain. The analysed material was cDNA or gDNA that came from T cells, B-cell-depleted T cells, or PBMCs.

Authors' methods: Amplification of reference gene primers was used by the study to estimate nucleated cell counts. TCRdb keeps only in-frame clones here, not all; method: immunoSEQ multiplex PCR. V and J calls and clone size come straight from that table; D and trimming were deduced from the DNA. This sample has under 300,000 clones; 70% to 85% occur once, and the top ten carry around 3.6%. This clone has only one observation. CDR3 size: 14 residues. Germline V gene sequence: CDR1 SGHKS, CDR2 YYEKEE (reference sequence). V trimming: 0 bases; J trimming: 5 bases; junction bases outside the gene matches: 3.

The chain links TRBV5-5 to TRBJ1-1; 8 bases align to TRBD1. Material for sequencing was peripheral blood. The source is a woman in her thirties or forties with active or convalescent COVID-19. The DNA for the CDR3 is TGTGCCAGCAGCTTGGACAGGGGGTGGACTGAAGCTTTCTTT. The encoded protein is CASSLDRGWTEAFF.